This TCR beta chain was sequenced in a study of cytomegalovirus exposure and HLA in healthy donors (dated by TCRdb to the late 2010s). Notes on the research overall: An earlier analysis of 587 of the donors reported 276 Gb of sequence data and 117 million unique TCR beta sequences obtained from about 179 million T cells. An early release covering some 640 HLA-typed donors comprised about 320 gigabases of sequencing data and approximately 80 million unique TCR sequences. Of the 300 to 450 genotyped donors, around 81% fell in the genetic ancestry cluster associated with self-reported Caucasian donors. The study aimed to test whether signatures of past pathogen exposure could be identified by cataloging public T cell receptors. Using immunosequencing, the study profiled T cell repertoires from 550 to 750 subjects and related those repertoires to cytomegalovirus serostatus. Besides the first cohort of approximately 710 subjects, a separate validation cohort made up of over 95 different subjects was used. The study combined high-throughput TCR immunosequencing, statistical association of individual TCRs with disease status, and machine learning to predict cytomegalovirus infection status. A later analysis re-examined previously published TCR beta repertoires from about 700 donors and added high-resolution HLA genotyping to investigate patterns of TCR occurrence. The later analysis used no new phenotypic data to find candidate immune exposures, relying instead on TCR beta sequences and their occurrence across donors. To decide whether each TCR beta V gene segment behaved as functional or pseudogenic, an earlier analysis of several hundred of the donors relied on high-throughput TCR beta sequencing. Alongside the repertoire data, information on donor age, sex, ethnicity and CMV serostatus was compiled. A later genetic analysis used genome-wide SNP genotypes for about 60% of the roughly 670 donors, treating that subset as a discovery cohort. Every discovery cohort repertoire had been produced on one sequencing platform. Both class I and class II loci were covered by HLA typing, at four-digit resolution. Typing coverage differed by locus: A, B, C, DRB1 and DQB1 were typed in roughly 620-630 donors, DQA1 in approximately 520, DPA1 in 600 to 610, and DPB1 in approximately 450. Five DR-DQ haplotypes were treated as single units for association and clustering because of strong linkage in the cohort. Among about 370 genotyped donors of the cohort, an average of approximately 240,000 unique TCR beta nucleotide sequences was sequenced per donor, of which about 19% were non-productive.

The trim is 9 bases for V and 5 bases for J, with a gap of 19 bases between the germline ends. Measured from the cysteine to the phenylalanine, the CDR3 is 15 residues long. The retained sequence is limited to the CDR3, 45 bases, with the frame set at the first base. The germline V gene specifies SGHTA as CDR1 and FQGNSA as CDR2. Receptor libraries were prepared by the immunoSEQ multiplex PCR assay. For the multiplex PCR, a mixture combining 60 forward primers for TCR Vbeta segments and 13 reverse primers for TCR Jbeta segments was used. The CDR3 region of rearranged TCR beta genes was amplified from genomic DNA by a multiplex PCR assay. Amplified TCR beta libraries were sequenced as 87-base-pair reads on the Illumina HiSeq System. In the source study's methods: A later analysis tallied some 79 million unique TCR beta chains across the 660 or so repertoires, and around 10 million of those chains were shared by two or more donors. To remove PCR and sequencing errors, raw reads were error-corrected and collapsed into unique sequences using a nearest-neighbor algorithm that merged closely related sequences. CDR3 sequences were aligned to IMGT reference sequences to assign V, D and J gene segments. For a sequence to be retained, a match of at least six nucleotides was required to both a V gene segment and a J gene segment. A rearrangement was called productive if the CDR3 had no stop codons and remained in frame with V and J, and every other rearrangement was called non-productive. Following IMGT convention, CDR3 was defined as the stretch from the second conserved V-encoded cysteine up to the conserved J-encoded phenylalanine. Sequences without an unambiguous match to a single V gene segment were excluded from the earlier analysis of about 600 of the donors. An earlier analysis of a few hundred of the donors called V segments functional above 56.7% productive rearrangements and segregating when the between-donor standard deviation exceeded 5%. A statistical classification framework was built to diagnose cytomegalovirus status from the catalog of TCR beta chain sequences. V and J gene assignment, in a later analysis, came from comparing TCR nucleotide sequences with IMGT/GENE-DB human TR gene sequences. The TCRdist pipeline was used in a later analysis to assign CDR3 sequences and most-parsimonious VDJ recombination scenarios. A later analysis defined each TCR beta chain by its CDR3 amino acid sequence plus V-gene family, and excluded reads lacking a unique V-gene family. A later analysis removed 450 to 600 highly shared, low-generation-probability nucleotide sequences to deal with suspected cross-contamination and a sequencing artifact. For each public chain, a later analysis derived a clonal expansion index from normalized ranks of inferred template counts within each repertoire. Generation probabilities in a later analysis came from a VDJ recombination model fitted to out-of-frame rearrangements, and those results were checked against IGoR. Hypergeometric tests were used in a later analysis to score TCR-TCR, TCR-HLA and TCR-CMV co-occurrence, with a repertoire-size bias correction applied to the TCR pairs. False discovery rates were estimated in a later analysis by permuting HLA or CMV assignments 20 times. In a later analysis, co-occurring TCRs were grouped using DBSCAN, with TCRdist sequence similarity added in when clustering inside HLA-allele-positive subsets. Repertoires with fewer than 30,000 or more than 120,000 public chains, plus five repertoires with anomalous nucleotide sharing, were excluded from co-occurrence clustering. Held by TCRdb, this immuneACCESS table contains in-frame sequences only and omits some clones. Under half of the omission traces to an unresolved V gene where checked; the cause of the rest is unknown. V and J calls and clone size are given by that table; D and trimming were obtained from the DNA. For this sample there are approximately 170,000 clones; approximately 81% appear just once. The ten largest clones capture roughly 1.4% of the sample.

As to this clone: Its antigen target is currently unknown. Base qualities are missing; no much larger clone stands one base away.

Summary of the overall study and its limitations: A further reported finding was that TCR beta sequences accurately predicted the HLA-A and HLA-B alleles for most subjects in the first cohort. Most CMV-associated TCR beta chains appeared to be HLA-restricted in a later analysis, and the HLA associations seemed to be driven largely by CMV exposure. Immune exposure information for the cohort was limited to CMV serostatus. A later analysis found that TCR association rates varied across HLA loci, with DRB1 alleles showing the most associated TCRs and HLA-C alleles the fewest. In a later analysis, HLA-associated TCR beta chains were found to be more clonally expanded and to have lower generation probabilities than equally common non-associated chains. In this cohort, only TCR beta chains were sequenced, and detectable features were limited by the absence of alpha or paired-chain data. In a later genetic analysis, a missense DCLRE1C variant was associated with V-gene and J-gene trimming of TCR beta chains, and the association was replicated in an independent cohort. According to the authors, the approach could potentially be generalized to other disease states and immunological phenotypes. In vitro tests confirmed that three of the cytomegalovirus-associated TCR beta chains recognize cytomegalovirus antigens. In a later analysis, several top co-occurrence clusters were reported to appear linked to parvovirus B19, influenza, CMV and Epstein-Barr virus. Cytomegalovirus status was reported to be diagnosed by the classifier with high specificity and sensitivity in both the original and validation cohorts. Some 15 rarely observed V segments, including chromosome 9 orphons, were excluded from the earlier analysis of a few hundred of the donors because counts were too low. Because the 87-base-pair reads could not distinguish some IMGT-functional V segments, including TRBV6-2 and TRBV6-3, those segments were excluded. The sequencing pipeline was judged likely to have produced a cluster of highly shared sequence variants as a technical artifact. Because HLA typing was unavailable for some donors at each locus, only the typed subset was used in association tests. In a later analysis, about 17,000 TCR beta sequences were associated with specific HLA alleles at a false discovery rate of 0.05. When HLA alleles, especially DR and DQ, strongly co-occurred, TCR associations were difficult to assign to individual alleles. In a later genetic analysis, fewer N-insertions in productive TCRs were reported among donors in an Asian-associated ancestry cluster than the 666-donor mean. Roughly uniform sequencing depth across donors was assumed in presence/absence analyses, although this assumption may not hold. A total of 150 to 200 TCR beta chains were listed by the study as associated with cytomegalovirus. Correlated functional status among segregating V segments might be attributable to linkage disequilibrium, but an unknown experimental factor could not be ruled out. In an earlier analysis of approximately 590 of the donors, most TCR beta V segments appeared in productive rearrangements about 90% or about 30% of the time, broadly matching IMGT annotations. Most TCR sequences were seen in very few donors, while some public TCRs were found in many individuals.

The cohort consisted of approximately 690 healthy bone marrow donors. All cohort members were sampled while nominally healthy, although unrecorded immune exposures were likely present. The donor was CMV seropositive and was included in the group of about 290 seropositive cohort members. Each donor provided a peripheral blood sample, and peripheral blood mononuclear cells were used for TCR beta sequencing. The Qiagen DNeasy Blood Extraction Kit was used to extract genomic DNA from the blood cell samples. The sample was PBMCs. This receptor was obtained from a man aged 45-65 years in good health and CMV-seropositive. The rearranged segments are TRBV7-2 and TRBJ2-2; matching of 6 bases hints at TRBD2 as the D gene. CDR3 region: CASRTGLQRTGELFF. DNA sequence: TGTGCCAGTCGGACGGGACTCCAGCGGACCGGGGAGCTGTTTTTT.